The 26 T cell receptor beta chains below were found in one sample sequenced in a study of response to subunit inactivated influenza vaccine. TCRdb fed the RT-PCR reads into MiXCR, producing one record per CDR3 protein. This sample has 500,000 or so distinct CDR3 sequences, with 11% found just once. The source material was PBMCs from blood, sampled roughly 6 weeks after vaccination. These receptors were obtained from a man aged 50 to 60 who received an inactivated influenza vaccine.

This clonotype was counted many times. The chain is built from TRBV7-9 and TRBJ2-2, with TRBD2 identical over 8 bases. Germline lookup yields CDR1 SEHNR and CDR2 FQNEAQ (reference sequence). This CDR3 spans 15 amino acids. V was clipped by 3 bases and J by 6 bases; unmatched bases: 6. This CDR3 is CASSLTGGPSGELFF. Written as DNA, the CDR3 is TGTGCCAGCAGCTTGACGGGGGGGCCCTCCGGGGAGCTGTTTTTT.

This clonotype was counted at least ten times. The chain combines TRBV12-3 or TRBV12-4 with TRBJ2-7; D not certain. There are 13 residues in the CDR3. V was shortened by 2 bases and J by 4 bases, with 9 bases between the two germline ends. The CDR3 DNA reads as TGTGCCAGCAGTTTAAACGGACGGTACGAGCAGTACTTC. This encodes CASSLNGRYEQYF.

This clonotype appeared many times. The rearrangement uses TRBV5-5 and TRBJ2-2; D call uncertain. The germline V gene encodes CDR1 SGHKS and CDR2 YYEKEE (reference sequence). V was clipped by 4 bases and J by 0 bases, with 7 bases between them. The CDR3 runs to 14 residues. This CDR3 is CASSADPNTGELFF. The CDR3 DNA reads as TGTGCCAGCAGCGCGGATCCGAACACCGGGGAGCTGTTTTTT.

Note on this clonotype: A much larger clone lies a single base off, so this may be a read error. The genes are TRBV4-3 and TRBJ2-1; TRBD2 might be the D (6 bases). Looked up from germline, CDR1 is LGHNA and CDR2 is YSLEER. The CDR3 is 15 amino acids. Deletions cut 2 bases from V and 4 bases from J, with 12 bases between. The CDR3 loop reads CASSQRTIGYNEQFF. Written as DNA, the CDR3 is TGCGCCAGCAGCCAAAGGACTATCGGTTACAATGAGCAGTTCTTC.

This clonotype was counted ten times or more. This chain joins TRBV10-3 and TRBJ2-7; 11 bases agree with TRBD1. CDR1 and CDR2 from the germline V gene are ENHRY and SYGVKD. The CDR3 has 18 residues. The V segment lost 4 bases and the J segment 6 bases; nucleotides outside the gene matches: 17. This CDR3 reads CAISGGTGGQRTPREQYF. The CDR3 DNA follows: TGTGCCATCAGTGGAGGGACAGGGGGTCAACGGACCCCACGCGAGCAGTACTTC.

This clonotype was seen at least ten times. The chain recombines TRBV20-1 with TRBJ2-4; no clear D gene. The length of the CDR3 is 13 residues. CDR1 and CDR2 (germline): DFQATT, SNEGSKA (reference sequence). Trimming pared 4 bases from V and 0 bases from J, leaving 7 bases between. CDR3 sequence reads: CSAMVLAKNIQYF. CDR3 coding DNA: TGCAGTGCTATGGTCCTAGCCAAAAACATTCAGTACTTC.

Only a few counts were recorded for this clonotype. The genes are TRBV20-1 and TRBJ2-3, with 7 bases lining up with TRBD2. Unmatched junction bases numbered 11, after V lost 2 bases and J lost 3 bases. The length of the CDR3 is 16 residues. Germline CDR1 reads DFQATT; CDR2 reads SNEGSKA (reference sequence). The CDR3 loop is CSARTVQRGGTDTQYF. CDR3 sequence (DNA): TGCAGTGCTAGAACTGTCCAGCGGGGAGGGACAGATACGCAGTATTTT.

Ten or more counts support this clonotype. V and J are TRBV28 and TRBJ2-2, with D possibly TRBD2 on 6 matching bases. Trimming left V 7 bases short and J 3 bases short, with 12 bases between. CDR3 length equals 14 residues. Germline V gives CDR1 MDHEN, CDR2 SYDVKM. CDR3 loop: CASNSGAYTGELFF. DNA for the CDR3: TGTGCCAGCAACTCGGGAGCGTACACCGGGGAGCTGTTTTTT.

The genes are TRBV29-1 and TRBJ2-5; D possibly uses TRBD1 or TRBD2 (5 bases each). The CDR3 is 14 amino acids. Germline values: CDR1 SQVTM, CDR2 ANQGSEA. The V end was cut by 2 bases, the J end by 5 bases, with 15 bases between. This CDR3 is CSVESWVGVETQYF. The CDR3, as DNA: TGCAGCGTTGAATCCTGGGTGGGGGTTGAGACCCAGTACTTC.

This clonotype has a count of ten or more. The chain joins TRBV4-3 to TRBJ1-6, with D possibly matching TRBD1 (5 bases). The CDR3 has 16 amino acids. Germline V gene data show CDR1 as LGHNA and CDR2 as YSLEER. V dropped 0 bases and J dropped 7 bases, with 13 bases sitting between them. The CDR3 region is CASSQDGHLPNSPLHF. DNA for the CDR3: TGCGCCAGCAGCCAAGATGGACACCTTCCCAATTCACCCCTCCACTTT.

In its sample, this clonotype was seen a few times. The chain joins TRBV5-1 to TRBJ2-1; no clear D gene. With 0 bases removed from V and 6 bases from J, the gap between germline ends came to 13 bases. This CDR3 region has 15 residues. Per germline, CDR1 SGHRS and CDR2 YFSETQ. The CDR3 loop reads CASSLAEKLSNEQFF. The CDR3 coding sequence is TGCGCCAGCAGCTTGGCGGAGAAACTTAGCAATGAGCAGTTCTTC.

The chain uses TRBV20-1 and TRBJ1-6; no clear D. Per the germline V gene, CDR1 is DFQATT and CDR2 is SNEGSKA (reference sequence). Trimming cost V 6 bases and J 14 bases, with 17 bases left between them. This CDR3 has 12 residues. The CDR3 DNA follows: TGCAGTGCAAATCAGCAGGCGGCATCCCTCCACTTT. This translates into CSANQQAASLHF.

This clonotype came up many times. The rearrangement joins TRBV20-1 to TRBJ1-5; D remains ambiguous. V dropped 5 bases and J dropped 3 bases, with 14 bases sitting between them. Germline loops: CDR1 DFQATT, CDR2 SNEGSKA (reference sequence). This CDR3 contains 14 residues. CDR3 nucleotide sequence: TGCAGTGCTGGTAGAGGACGGCTCAATCAGCCCCAGCATTTT. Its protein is CSAGRGRLNQPQHF.

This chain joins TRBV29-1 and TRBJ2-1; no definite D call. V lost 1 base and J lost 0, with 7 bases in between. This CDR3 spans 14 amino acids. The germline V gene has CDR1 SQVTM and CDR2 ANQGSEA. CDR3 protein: CSVEVSSSYNEQFF. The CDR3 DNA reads TGCAGCGTTGAAGTTTCTAGCTCCTACAATGAGCAGTTCTTC.

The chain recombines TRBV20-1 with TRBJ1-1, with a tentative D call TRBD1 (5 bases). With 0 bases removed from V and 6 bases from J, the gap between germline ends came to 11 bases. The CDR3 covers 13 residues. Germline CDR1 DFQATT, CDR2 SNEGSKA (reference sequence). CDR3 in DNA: TGCAGTGCTAGAGATTACAGGAAATCTGAAGCTTTCTTT. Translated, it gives CSARDYRKSEAFF.

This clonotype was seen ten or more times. The CDR3 nucleotides are TGTGCCAGCAGCGTAGAGGGGACAGCCTACAATGAGCAGTTCTTC. It is translated as CASSVEGTAYNEQFF. This chain uses TRBV9 with TRBJ2-1; 7 nucleotides agree with TRBD1. CDR1 SGDLS and CDR2 YYNGEE come from the germline V gene. The CDR3 covers 15 residues. V gave up 0 bases and J gave up 2 bases; unmatched junction bases: 2. Full variable domain (remainder filled in from reference TRBV9 and TRBJ2-1): DSGVTQTPKHLITATGQRVTLRCSPRSGDLSVYWYQQSLDQGLQFLIQYYNGEERAKGNILERFSAQQFPDLHSELNLSSLELGDSALYFCASSVEGTAYNEQFFGPGTRLTVL.

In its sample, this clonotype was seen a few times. The CDR3 loop is CASSQEGTDNYGYTF. The CDR3 nucleotides are TGTGCCAGCAGCCAAGAAGGGACAGATAACTATGGCTACACCTTC. The chain joins TRBV4-2 to TRBJ1-2; 7 bases agree with TRBD1. The CDR3 totals 15 residues. V was pared by 0 bases and J by 1 base, with 2 bases of the junction left unmatched. Germline V CDR1 and CDR2: LGHNA, YNFKEQ.

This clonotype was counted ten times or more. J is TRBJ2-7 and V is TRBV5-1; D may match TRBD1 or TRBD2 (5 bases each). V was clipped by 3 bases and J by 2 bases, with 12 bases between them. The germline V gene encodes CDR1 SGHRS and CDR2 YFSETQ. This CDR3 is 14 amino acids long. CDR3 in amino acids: CASSSGRPPYEQYF. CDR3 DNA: TGCGCCAGCAGCTCGGGACGGCCACCCTACGAGCAGTACTTC.

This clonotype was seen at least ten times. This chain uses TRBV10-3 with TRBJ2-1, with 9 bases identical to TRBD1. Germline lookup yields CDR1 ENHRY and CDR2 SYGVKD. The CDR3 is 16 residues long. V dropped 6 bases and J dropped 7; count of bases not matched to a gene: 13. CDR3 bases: TGTGCCATCAGATCAGTCTTCGGGACAGGGCGTAATGAGCAGTTCTTC. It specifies CAIRSVFGTGRNEQFF.

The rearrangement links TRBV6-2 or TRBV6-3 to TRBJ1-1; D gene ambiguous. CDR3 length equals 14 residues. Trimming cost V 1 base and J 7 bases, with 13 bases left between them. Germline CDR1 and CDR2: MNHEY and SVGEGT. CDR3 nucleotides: TGTGCCAGCAGTTACTGGGGTGAATTTAATGAAGCTTTCTTT. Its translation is CASSYWGEFNEAFF.

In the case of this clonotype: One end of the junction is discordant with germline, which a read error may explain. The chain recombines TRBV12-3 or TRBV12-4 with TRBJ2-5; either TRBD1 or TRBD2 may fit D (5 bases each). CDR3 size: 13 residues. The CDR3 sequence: CANSLWGQETQYF. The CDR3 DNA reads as TGTGCCAACAGTTTATGGGGGCAAGAGACCCAGTACTTC.

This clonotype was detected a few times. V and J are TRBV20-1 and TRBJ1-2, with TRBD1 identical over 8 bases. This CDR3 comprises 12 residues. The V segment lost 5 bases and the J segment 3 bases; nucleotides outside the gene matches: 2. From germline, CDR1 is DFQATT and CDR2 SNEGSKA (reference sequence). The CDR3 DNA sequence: TGCAGTGCTCACAGGGGGGACTATGGCTACACCTTC. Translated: CSAHRGDYGYTF.

CDR3 sequence reads: CSATQGAINNAEAFF. The DNA of the CDR3 is TGCAGTGCTACTCAGGGGGCGATAAATAACGCTGAAGCTTTCTTT. The chain employs TRBV20-1 and TRBJ1-1; TRBD1 aligns across 8 bases. Germline-derived CDR1 and CDR2 are DFQATT and SNEGSKA (reference sequence). Trimming removed 4 bases from V and 6 bases from J; junction bases left unmatched: 13. The CDR3 consists of 15 residues.

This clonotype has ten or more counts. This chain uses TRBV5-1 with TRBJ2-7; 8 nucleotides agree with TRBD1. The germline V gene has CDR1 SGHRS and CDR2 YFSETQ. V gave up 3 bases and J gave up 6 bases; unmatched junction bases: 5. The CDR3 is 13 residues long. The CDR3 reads CASSYDRGGEQYF. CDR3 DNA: TGCGCCAGCAGCTACGACAGGGGAGGCGAGCAGTACTTC. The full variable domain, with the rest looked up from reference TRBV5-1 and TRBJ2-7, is KAGVTQTPRYLIKTRGQQVTLSCSPISGHRSVSWYQQTPGQGLQFLFEYFSETQRNKGNFPGRFSGRQFSNSRSEMNVSTLELGDSALYLCASSYDRGGEQYFGPGTRLTVT.

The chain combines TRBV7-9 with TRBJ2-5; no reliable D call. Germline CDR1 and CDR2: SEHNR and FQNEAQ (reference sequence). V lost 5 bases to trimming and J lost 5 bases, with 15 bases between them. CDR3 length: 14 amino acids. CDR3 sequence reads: CASSPFRAGETQYF. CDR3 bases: TGTGCCAGCAGCCCCTTCCGGGCCGGGGAGACCCAGTACTTC.

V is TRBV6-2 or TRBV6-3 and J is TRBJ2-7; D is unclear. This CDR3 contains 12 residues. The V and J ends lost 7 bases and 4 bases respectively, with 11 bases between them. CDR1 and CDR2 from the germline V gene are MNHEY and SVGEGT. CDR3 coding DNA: TGTGCCAGCACCAACGGGCGTTACGAGCAGTACTTC. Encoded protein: CASTNGRYEQYF.